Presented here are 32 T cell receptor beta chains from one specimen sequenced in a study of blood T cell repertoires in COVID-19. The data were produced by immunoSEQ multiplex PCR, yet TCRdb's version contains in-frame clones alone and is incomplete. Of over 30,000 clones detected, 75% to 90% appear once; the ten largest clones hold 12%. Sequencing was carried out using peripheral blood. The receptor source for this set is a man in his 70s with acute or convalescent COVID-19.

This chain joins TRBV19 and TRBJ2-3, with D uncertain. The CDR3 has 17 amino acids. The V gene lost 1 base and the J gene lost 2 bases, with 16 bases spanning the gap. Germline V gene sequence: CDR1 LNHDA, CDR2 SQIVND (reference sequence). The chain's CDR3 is CASSIAPQEWATDTQYF. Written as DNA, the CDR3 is TGTGCCAGTAGTATAGCCCCCCAAGAGTGGGCCACAGATACGCAGTATTTT.

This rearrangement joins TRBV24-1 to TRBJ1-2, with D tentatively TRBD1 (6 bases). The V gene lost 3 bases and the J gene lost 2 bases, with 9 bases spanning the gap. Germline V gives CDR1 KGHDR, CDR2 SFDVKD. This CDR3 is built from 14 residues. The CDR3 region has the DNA TGTGCCACCAGTGATCCAACAGGGAACTATGGCTACACCTTC. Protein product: CATSDPTGNYGYTF.

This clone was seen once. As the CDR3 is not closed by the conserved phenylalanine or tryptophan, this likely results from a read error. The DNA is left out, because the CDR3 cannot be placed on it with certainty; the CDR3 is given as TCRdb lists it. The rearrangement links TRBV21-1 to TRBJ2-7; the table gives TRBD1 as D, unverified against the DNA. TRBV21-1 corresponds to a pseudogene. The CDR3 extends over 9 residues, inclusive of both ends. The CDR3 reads CASSRGTAG.

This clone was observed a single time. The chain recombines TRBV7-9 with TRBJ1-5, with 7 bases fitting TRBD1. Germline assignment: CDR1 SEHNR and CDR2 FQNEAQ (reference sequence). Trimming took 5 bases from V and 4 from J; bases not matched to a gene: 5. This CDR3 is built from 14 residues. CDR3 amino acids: CASSRATGNQPQHF. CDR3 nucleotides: TGTGCCAGCAGCCGAGCGACAGGGAATCAGCCCCAGCATTTT.

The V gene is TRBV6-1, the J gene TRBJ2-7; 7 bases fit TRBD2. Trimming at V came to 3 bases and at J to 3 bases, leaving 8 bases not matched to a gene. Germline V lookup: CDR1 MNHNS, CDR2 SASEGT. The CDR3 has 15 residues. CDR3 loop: CASSDGGFDNYEQYF. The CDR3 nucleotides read TGTGCCAGCAGTGACGGGGGGTTCGACAACTACGAGCAGTACTTC.

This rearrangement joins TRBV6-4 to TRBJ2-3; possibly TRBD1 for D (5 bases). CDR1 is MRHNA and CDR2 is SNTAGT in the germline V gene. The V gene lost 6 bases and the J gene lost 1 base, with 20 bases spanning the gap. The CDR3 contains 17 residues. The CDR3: CASRHRDSRIGTDTQYF. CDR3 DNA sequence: TGTGCCAGCAGACACCGAGACAGTCGAATCGGCACAGATACGCAGTATTTT.

The CDR3 nucleotides read TGCGCCAGCAGCCAAGAGGGGCCACAGTACAATGAGCAGTTCTTC. Protein: CASSQEGPQYNEQFF. The V gene is TRBV4-1, the J gene TRBJ2-1, with D perhaps matching TRBD1 (5 bases). The CDR3 is 15 amino acids. Trimming took 0 bases from V and 4 from J, leaving 10 bases between them. The germline V gene encodes CDR1 MGHRA and CDR2 YSYEKL.

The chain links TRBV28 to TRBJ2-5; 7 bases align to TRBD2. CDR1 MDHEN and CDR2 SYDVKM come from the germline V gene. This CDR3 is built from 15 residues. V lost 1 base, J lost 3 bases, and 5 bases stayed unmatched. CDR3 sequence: CASSLYGEGKETQYF. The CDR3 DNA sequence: TGTGCCAGCAGTTTATATGGGGAGGGAAAAGAGACCCAGTACTTC. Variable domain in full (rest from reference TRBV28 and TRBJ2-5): DVKVTQSSRYLVKRTGEKVFLECVQDMDHENMFWYRQDPGLGLRLIYFSYDVKMKEKGDIPEGYSVSREKKERFSLILESASTNQTSMYLCASSLYGEGKETQYFGPGTRLLVL.

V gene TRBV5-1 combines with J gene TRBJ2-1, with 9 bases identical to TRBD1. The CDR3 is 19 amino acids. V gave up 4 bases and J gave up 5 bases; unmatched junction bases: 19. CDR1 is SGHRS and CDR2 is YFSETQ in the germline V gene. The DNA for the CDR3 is TGCGCCAGCAGCGCTACCCGGGACAGGGTAAGACCACGCCACAATGAGCAGTTCTTC. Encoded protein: CASSATRDRVRPRHNEQFF.

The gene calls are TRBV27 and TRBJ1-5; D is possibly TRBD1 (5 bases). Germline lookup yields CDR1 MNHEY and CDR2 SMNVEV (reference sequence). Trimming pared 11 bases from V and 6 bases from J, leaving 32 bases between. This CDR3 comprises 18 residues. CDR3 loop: CAGIPGTKKGIRGQPQHF. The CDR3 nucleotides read TGTGCCGGAATCCCCGGGACTAAAAAAGGTATACGCGGTCAGCCCCAGCATTTT.

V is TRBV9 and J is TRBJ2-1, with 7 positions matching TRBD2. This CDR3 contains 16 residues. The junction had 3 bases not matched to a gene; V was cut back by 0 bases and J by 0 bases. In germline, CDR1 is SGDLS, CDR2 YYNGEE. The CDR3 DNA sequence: TGTGCCAGCAGCGTAGCTGGGAGGGGCTCCTACAATGAGCAGTTCTTC. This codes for CASSVAGRGSYNEQFF.

In nucleotides, the CDR3 is TGTGCCAGCATTAACAGGCCTAGATCCTACGAGCAGTACTTC. Protein: CASINRPRSYEQYF. The chain has TRBV6-4 and TRBJ2-7; D is perhaps TRBD1 (5 bases). The length of the CDR3 is 14 residues. Germline V lookup: CDR1 MRHNA, CDR2 SNTAGT. V was trimmed by 7 bases and J by 1 base, leaving 14 bases between them.

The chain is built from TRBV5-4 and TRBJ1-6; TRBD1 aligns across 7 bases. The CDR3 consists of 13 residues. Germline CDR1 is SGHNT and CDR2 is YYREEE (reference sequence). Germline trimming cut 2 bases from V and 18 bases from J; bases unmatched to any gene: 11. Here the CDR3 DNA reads TGTGCCAGCAGCTTTGGTAGAGGACAGGAGACCCACTTT. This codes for CASSFGRGQETHF.

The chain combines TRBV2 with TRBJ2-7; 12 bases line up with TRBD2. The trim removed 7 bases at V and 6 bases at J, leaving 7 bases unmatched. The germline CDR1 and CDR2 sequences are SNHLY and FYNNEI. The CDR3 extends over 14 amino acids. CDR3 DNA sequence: TGTGCCAGCAAGGAGACTAGCGGGAGACCCGAGCAGTACTTC. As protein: CASKETSGRPEQYF.

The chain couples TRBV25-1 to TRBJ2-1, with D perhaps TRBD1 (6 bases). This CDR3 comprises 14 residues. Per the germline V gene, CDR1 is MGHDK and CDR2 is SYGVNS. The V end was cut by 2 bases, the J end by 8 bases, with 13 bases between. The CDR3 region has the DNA TGTGCCAGCAGTGAACCATTCAGGGGTGATGAGCAGTTCTTC. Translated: CASSEPFRGDEQFF.

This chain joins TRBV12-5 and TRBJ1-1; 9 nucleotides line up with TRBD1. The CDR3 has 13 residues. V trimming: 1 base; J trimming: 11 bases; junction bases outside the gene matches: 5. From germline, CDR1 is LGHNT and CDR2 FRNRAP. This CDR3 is CASGLGGDRDAFF. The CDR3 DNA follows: TGTGCTAGTGGTTTGGGGGGGGACAGGGATGCTTTCTTT.

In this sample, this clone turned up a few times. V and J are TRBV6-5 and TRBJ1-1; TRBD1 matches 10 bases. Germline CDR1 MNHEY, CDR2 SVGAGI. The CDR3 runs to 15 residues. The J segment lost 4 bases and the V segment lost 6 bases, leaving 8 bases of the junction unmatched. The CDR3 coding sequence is TGTGCCAGCAGATCGCCGACAGGGGGCCGCACTGAAGCTTTCTTT. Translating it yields CASRSPTGGRTEAFF.

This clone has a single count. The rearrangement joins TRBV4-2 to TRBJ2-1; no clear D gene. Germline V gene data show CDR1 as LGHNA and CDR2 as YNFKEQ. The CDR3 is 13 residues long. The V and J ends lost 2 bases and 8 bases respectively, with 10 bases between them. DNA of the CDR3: TGTGCCAGCAGCCAACAAAGCGACCATGAGCAGTTCTTC. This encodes CASSQQSDHEQFF.

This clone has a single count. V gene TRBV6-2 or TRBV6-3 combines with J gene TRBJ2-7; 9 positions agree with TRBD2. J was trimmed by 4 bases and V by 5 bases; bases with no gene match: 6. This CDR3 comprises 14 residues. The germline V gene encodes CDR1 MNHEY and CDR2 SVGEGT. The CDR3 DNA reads TGTGCCAGCAGTCCGGTTAGCGGGAGTTACGAGCAGTACTTC. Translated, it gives CASSPVSGSYEQYF.

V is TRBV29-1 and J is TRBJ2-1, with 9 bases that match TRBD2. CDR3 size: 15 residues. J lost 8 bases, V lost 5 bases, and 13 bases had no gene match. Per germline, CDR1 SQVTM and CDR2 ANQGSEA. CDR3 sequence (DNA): TGCAGCGTTAGGGGCGGGAGGGCCCTCGAGGATGAGCAGTTCTTC. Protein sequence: CSVRGGRALEDEQFF.

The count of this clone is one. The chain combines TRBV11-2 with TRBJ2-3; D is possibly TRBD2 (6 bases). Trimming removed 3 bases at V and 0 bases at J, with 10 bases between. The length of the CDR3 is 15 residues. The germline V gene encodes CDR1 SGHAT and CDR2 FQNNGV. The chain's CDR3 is CASSFPGTSTDTQYF. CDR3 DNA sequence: TGTGCCAGCAGCTTTCCCGGGACTAGCACAGATACGCAGTATTTT.

The CDR3 loop is CASSSSEGIYGYTF. In DNA form, the CDR3 reads TGTGCCAGCAGCTCCTCGGAGGGAATCTATGGCTACACCTTC. The J gene is TRBJ1-2, the V gene TRBV7-2; D is unclear. The CDR3 extends over 14 amino acids. V lost 4 bases and J 4 bases, leaving 13 bases between the germline ends. Germline CDR1 is SGHTA and CDR2 is FQGNSA.

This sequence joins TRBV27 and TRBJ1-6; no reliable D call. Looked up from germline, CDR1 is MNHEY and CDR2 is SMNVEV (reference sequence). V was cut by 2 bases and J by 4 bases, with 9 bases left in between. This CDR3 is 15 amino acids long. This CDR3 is CASSLKEGYNSPLHF. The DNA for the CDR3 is TGTGCCAGCAGTTTAAAAGAGGGTTATAATTCACCCCTCCACTTT.

In DNA, the CDR3 is TGTGCCAGCAGTTTGGACAACGGTTATTCACCCCTCCACTTT. Translating gives CASSLDNGYSPLHF. V and J are TRBV6-6 and TRBJ1-6, with D possibly TRBD1 on 5 matching bases. V shed 4 bases and J shed 8 bases, with 12 bases lying between them. The CDR3 totals 14 residues. Germline V gene sequence: CDR1 MNHNY, CDR2 SVGAGI (reference sequence).

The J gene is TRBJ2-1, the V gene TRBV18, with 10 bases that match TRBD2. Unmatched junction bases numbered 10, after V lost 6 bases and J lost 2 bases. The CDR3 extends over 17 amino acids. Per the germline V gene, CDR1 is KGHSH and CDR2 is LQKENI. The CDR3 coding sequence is TGTGCCAGCTCTCCCTCTAGCGGGAGAGGGACCTACAATGAGCAGTTCTTC. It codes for CASSPSSGRGTYNEQFF.

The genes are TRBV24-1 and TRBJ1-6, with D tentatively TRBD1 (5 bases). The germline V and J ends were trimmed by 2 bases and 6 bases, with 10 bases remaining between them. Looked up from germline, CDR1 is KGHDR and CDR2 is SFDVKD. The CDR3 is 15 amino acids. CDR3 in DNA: TGTGCCACCAGTGATTCTGACAGCCTTAATTCACCCCTCCACTTT. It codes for CATSDSDSLNSPLHF.

The CDR3 DNA reads TGTGCCAGCAGCCAAGTCGGTCGAGTTTACACCGGGGAGCTGTTTTTT. Its protein is CASSQVGRVYTGELFF. The V gene is TRBV3-1 (or the pseudogene TRBV3-2), the J gene TRBJ2-2; no definite D call. Germline CDR1 is LGHDT and CDR2 is YNNKEL (reference sequence). Trimming took 1 base from V and 3 from J, leaving 12 bases between them. The length of the CDR3 is 16 residues.

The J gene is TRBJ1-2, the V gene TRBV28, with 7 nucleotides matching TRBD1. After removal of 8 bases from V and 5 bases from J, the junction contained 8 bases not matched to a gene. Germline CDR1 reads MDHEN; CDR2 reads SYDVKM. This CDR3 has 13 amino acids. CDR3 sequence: CASGRAGGYGYTF. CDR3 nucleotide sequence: TGTGCCAGCGGTAGGGCAGGGGGATATGGCTACACCTTC.

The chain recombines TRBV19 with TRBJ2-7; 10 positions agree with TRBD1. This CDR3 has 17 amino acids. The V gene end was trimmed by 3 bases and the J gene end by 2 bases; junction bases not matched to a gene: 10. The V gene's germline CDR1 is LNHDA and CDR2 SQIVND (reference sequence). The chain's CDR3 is CASSIRPGTGEPYEQYF. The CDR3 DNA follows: TGTGCCAGTAGTATCCGTCCCGGGACAGGGGAACCCTACGAGCAGTACTTC.

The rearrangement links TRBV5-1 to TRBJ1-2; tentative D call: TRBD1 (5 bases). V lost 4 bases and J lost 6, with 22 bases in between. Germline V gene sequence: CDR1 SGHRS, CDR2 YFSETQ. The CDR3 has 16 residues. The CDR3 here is CASSPGGSGVLHGYTF. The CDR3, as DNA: TGCGCCAGCAGCCCTGGGGGGAGTGGGGTTTTGCATGGCTACACCTTC.

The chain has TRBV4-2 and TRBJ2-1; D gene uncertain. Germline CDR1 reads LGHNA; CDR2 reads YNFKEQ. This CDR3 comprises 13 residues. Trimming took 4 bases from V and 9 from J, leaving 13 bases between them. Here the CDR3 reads CASSPLGLGEQFF. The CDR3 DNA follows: TGTGCCAGCAGCCCCTTGGGCTTGGGTGAGCAGTTCTTC.

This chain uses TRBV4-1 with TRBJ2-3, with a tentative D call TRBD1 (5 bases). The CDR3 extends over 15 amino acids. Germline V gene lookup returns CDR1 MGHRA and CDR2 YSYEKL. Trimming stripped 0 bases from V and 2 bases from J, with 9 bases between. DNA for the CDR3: TGCGCCAGCAGCCAAGATGGGGCAGTCACAGATACGCAGTATTTT. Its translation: CASSQDGAVTDTQYF.